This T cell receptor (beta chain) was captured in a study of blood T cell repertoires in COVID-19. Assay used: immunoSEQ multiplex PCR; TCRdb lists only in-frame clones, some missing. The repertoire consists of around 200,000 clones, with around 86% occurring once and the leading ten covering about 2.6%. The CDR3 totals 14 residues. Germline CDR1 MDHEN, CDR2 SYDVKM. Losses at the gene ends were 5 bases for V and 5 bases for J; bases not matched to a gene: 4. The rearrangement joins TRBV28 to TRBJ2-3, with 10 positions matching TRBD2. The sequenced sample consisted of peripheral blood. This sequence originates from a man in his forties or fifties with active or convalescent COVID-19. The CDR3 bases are TGTGCCAGCAGTCCAGCGGGGGGGGAAGATACGCAGTATTTT. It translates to CASSPAGGEDTQYF.